This T cell receptor (beta chain) is from a study of blood T cell repertoires in COVID-19. Study background: T cells, B-cell-depleted T cells, or PBMCs supplied cDNA or gDNA.

Germline CDR1 is MNHNY and CDR2 is SVGAGI (reference sequence). Trimming removed 6 bases at V and 2 bases at J, with 18 bases between. This CDR3 is 16 amino acids long. Profiled with immunoSEQ multiplex PCR; TCRdb holds only in-frame clones, not every one. The data hold about 160,000 clones, with 70% to 90% observed a single time. This sequence originates from a man between 35 and 55 years old who had recovered from COVID-19. The chain couples TRBV6-6 to TRBJ2-3, with D possibly being TRBD2 (6 bases). Source material: peripheral blood. This chain's CDR3 is CASSPGGQPFTDTQYF. The CDR3 bases are TGTGCCAGCAGCCCCGGGGGTCAGCCGTTCACAGATACGCAGTATTTT.